These 17 T cell receptor beta chains came from one sample sequenced in a study of T cells in Graves' hyperthyroidism and ophthalmopathy. From RNA transcripts, TCR beta CDR3 regions were amplified. The HTBI primer set drove a first-round RT-PCR of the TCR CDR3. TCRdb reprocessed the multiplex PCR reads with MiXCR, giving one entry per CDR3 protein. The table has roughly 700,000 distinct CDR3 sequences, roughly a third seen once. Sequenced sample: blood. These receptors all stem from a middle-aged woman with Graves' hyperthyroidism.

This clonotype was counted at least ten times. This chain connects TRBV13 to TRBJ1-4, with D tentatively TRBD1 (6 bases). Germline V gives CDR1 PRHDT, CDR2 FYEKMQ (reference sequence). V lost 3 bases and J 6 bases, leaving 11 bases between the germline ends. This CDR3 comprises 14 residues. CDR3 bases: TGTGCCAGCAGCTTGGCACAGGGCGATGAAAAACTGTTTTTT. Translating gives CASSLAQGDEKLFF.

The chain carries TRBV7-2 and TRBJ1-2; maybe TRBD1 (5 bases). The CDR3 sequence is 14 residues long. Germline values: CDR1 SGHTA, CDR2 FQGNSA. V lost 4 bases and J lost 8, with 17 bases in between. DNA for the CDR3: TGTGCCAGCAGCTCTCCGGGGACTAGCGGGGGCTACACCTTC. Amino acid sequence: CASSSPGTSGGYTF.

There are many counts of this clonotype. V is TRBV6-5 and J is TRBJ1-6, with D possibly matching TRBD1 (5 bases). Germline-derived CDR1 and CDR2 are MNHEY and SVGAGI. This CDR3 comprises 16 residues. With 2 bases removed from V and 6 bases from J, the gap between germline ends came to 14 bases. In DNA, the CDR3 is TGTGCCAGCAGTTACCGTGGAGCAGGGAGTAATTCACCCCTCCACTTT. It yields the protein CASSYRGAGSNSPLHF.

This chain joins TRBV4-3 and TRBJ2-7; 7 nucleotides line up with TRBD2. Germline-derived CDR1 and CDR2 are LGHNA and YSLEER. This CDR3 is 14 amino acids long. Trimming cost V 0 bases and J 5 bases; bases outside gene matches: 4. The CDR3 bases are TGCGCCAGCAGCCAAGATCGGGGAGGGAACGAGCAGTACTTC. This gives the protein CASSQDRGGNEQYF.

This clonotype has a handful of counts. V is TRBV5-6 and J is TRBJ2-7; possibly TRBD1 for D (5 bases). CDR3 length equals 16 residues. Germline V CDR1 and CDR2: SGHDT, YYEEEE. The V gene lost 4 bases and the J gene lost 2 bases, with 19 bases spanning the gap. Written as DNA, the CDR3 is TGTGCCAGCAGCCCTCTTGGCGGACATGAACCCTACGAGCAGTACTTC. Encoded protein: CASSPLGGHEPYEQYF. Full variable domain (remainder filled in from reference TRBV5-6 and TRBJ2-7): DAGVTQSPTHLIKTRGQQVTLRCSPKSGHDTVSWYQQALGQGPQFIFQYYEEEERQRGNFPDRFSGHQFPNYSSELNVNALLLGDSALYLCASSPLGGHEPYEQYFGPGTRLTVT.

This clonotype has a handful of counts. V is TRBV28 and J is TRBJ2-7; 9 nucleotides align to TRBD1. With 10 bases clipped from V and 7 bases from J, the junction kept 8 bases outside the gene matches. The CDR3 runs 12 residues. CDR1 and CDR2 (germline): MDHEN, SYDVKM. The CDR3 nucleotides read TGTGCCACAGAACAGGGGGCTCAAGAGCAGTACTTC. It is translated as CATEQGAQEQYF.

The V call is TRBV12-3 or TRBV12-4, the J call TRBJ1-5; TRBD1 aligns across 10 bases. V trimming: 3 bases; J trimming: 6 bases; junction bases outside the gene matches: 8. This CDR3 has 16 amino acids. The CDR3 loop reads CASSFGDRGLSQPQHF. In DNA, the CDR3 is TGTGCCAGCAGTTTTGGGGACAGGGGTTTAAGTCAGCCCCAGCATTTT.

Notes on this clonotype: Given a much more abundant clone one base away, this may be a read error. The chain employs TRBV10-3 and TRBJ2-2, with a weak D call TRBD1 (6 bases). Trimming left V 6 bases short and J 6 bases short, with 8 bases between. The CDR3 totals 12 residues. CDR1 and CDR2 from the germline V gene are ENHRY and SYGVKD. The CDR3 is CAISRQAGELFF. The CDR3 bases are TGTGCCATCAGCCGACAGGCCGGGGAGCTGTTTTTT.

This clonotype was seen more than once but under ten times. The chain couples TRBV5-6 to TRBJ2-5, with a weak D call TRBD2 (5 bases). The V end was cut by 5 bases, the J end by 1 base, with 21 bases between. Germline CDR1 reads SGHDT; CDR2 reads YYEEEE. This CDR3 is built from 17 residues. In DNA form, the CDR3 reads TGTGCCAGCAGACAAACCAAAACAGTCGGGATCCAAGAGACCCAGTACTTC. Amino acids: CASRQTKTVGIQETQYF.

This clonotype was detected only a few times. A read error is possible here, since a much larger clone lies one base away. The rearrangement links TRBV19 to TRBJ1-1; 7 nucleotides match TRBD1. CDR3 length: 13 amino acids. From germline, CDR1 is LNHDA and CDR2 SQIVND (reference sequence). V dropped 5 bases and J dropped 3; count of bases not matched to a gene: 3. The CDR3 spells CASSPTGHTEAFF. CDR3 sequence (DNA): TGTGCCAGTAGTCCGACAGGGCACACTGAAGCTTTCTTT.

As to this clonotype: The final CDR3 position lacks the conserved phenylalanine or tryptophan, pointing to a likely read error. The chain recombines TRBV7-6 with TRBJ1-6; D possibly corresponds to TRBD1 (5 bases). Trimming took off 6 bases at V and 2 bases at J, with 14 bases between the two ends. The CDR3 contains 16 residues. Germline assignment: CDR1 SGHVS and CDR2 FNYEAQ. DNA for the CDR3: TGTGCCAGCAGTTACTCCCCAGGGACCTATAATTCACCCCTCCACTCT. As protein: CASSYSPGTYNSPLHS.

Many counts were recorded for this clonotype. The chain has TRBV29-1 and TRBJ2-7, with 10 bases identical to TRBD1. V shed 3 bases, J shed 2 bases, and the junction held 10 bases outside the gene matches. The CDR3 consists of 16 residues. The germline gives CDR1 SQVTM, CDR2 ANQGSEA. The CDR3 spells CSVERDGTGVAYEQYF. CDR3 in DNA: TGCAGCGTTGAGAGGGATGGGACAGGGGTCGCCTACGAGCAGTACTTC.

In this sample, this clonotype turned up many times. The CDR3 DNA follows: TGTGCCAGCAGCCCACCATCGACGGACTCTGGAAACACCATATATTTT. Residues: CASSPPSTDSGNTIYF. This chain links TRBV7-9 with TRBJ1-3; D is unresolved. This CDR3 is built from 16 residues. Trimming shortened V by 5 bases and J by 0 bases, and 14 bases separated the two germline ends. Germline V lookup: CDR1 SEHNR, CDR2 FQNEAQ (reference sequence).

On this clonotype itself: This may stem from a read error, because a much larger clone lies one nucleotide away. The chain combines TRBV10-2 with TRBJ1-5; D not resolved. This CDR3 is built from 17 residues. CDR1 and CDR2 from the germline V gene are WSHSY and SAAADI. The CDR3 reads CAGSGAFNPYSNQPQHF. CDR3 bases: TGCGCCGGCAGTGGTGCATTCAACCCGTATAGCAATCAGCCCCAGCATTTT.

V is TRBV7-8 and J is TRBJ2-3; perhaps D is TRBD1 or TRBD2 (5 bases each). Trimming cost V 2 bases and J 2 bases, with 14 bases left between them. This CDR3 has 16 amino acids. Per germline, CDR1 SGHVS and CDR2 FQNEAQ. CDR3 bases: TGTGCCAGCAGCTTACTAGCCAGGGCTAACACAGATACGCAGTATTTT. Translating it yields CASSLLARANTDTQYF.

V is TRBV11-1 and J is TRBJ2-6; D is undetermined. The CDR3 runs 16 residues. V shed 0 bases and J shed 4 bases, with 10 bases lying between them. Germline V gene data show CDR1 as SGHAT and CDR2 as FQDESV (reference sequence). CDR3 region: CASSLANWAGANVLTF. The CDR3, as DNA: TGTGCCAGCAGCTTAGCGAATTGGGCCGGGGCCAACGTCCTGACTTTC. Full variable domain (outside the CDR3, taken from reference TRBV11-1 and TRBJ2-6): EAEVAQSPRYKITEKSQAVAFWCDPISGHATLYWYRQILGQGPELLVQFQDESVVDDSQLPKDRFSAERLKGVDSTLKIQPAELGDSAMYLCASSLANWAGANVLTFGAGSRLTVL.

The rearrangement links TRBV24-1 to TRBJ2-3, with no clear D. The CDR3 length is 14 residues. Germline-derived CDR1 and CDR2 are KGHDR and SFDVKD. Trimming stripped 6 bases from V and 2 bases from J, with 11 bases between. DNA for the CDR3: TGTGCCACCAGTCACCCTGCATTCACAGATACGCAGTATTTT. Residues: CATSHPAFTDTQYF.